This is a list of T cell receptor beta chains from one sample in a study of T cell repertoires in cytomegalovirus infection. No cognate antigen is known for these TCRs. A single record per CDR3 protein comes from TCRdb applying MiXCR to the reads. The table has tens of thousands of distinct CDR3 sequences, approximately 24% seen once; the top ten hold approximately 48%. The sample consisted of CD8+ T cells from cultured PBMCs, taken from culture after CMV antigen stimulation. The source of these receptors is a human donor in good health (CMV status not recorded). Some clones in this sample may be carry-over from other donors' samples. Both conserved end residues are part of each CDR3. Fields, in order: V gene, D gene, J gene, clone size, CDR3 DNA, CDR3 protein. D genes are given only for firm matches. Size is stated for part of the rows, as once, few or many counts, or as a class when the clone is expanded.

v_gene: TRBV7-2
d_gene: TRBD2
j_gene: TRBJ2-5
abundance: few
CDR3nt: TGTGCCAGCAGCTTAGCGAGCGGGGCGACCCAGTACTTC
CDR3aa: CASSLASGATQYF

v_gene: TRBV11-2
d_gene: .
j_gene: TRBJ2-3
abundance: .
CDR3nt: TGTGCCGGCAGACGACTATCAGATACGCAGTATTTT
CDR3aa: CAGRRLSDTQYF

v_gene: TRBV12-3/TRBV12-4
d_gene: TRBD2
j_gene: TRBJ2-1
abundance: many
CDR3nt: TGTGCCAGCAGCCGACCGACTAGCGGATACAATGAGCAGTTCTTC
CDR3aa: CASSRPTSGYNEQFF

v_gene: TRBV29-1
d_gene: TRBD1
j_gene: TRBJ2-7
abundance: .
CDR3nt: TGCAGCGTTGAAGGCGGCAGGGACAGAGCCTACGAGCAGTACTTC
CDR3aa: CSVEGGRDRAYEQYF

v_gene: TRBV19
d_gene: .
j_gene: TRBJ2-7
abundance: .
CDR3nt: TGTGCCAGTAGTATAGCAGTAGGGGACGAGCAGTACTTC
CDR3aa: CASSIAVGDEQYF

v_gene: TRBV7-9
d_gene: .
j_gene: TRBJ1-1
abundance: few
CDR3nt: TGTGCCAGCAGCCCCCGGGATTCGGGGGTAGAAGCTTTCTTT
CDR3aa: CASSPRDSGVEAFF

v_gene: TRBV7-3
d_gene: TRBD1
j_gene: TRBJ2-2
abundance: few
CDR3nt: TGTGCCAGCAGCTTTTTCCGTGACAGGGGTAATGTTGAGCTGTTTTTT
CDR3aa: CASSFFRDRGNVELFF

v_gene: TRBV7-9
d_gene: .
j_gene: TRBJ2-5
abundance: .
CDR3nt: TGTGCCAGCAGCCCCTGGACATCTGGGGAGACCCAGTACTTC
CDR3aa: CASSPWTSGETQYF

v_gene: TRBV6-6
d_gene: .
j_gene: TRBJ2-7
abundance: .
CDR3nt: TGTGCCAGCAGTTATAGGGGTGGGGACGAGCAGTACTTC
CDR3aa: CASSYRGGDEQYF

v_gene: TRBV20-1
d_gene: .
j_gene: TRBJ2-4
abundance: .
CDR3nt: TGCAGTGCTAGGCGGGGCTCAGTATACATTCAGTACTTC
CDR3aa: CSARRGSVYIQYF

v_gene: TRBV3-1
d_gene: TRBD1
j_gene: TRBJ1-6
abundance: .
CDR3nt: TGTGCCAGCAGCCCTACCCGGACAGGCCTGGATTCACCCCTCCACTTT
CDR3aa: CASSPTRTGLDSPLHF

v_gene: TRBV12-3/TRBV12-4
d_gene: TRBD1
j_gene: TRBJ2-7
abundance: many
CDR3nt: TGTGCCAGCAGCCCGGACAGGGCGGAGGGTTACGAGCAGTACTTC
CDR3aa: CASSPDRAEGYEQYF

v_gene: TRBV7-9
d_gene: .
j_gene: TRBJ2-7
abundance: few
CDR3nt: TGTGCCAGCAGCTCACAGACACAACCCTACGAGCAGTACTTC
CDR3aa: CASSSQTQPYEQYF

v_gene: TRBV6-2/TRBV6-3
d_gene: .
j_gene: TRBJ2-7
abundance: few
CDR3nt: TGTGCCAGCAGTGACTCTACTCACTACGAGCAGTACTTC
CDR3aa: CASSDSTHYEQYF

v_gene: TRBV6-2/TRBV6-3
d_gene: TRBD2
j_gene: TRBJ2-7
abundance: once
CDR3nt: TGTGCCAGCTCCGGCGGACTAGCGGGGGCTGGAAGTCTCCCCTACGAGCAGTACTTC
CDR3aa: CASSGGLAGAGSLPYEQYF

v_gene: TRBV28
d_gene: .
j_gene: TRBJ2-7
abundance: many
CDR3nt: TGTGCCAGCACCCAGGGGGGGGCGGTCAACGAGCAGTACTTC
CDR3aa: CASTQGGAVNEQYF

v_gene: TRBV12-3/TRBV12-4
d_gene: .
j_gene: TRBJ2-2
abundance: .
CDR3nt: TGTGCCAGCAGGCAGGGGAACACCGGGGAGCTGTTTTTT
CDR3aa: CASRQGNTGELFF

v_gene: TRBV9
d_gene: TRBD2
j_gene: TRBJ2-1
abundance: .
CDR3nt: TGTGCCAGCAGCCCGGGGGGGTCGCCGGGCAATGAGCAGTTCTTC
CDR3aa: CASSPGGSPGNEQFF

v_gene: TRBV6-1
d_gene: .
j_gene: TRBJ1-1
abundance: few
CDR3nt: TGTGCCAGCAGAGGGACCAACACTGAAGCTTTCTTT
CDR3aa: CASRGTNTEAFF

v_gene: TRBV13
d_gene: .
j_gene: TRBJ1-3
abundance: .
CDR3nt: TGTGCCAGCAGCTTAGTTCAGGGGCCCTCTGGAAACACCATATATTTT
CDR3aa: CASSLVQGPSGNTIYF

v_gene: TRBV6-1
d_gene: .
j_gene: TRBJ2-6
abundance: .
CDR3nt: TGTGCCAGCAGTGAAAGGGGGGTCGCCAACGTCCTGACTTTC
CDR3aa: CASSERGVANVLTF

v_gene: TRBV12-5
d_gene: .
j_gene: TRBJ2-7
abundance: .
CDR3nt: TGTGCTAGTGGCCACCGGGGACACGATGGGGAGCAGTACTTC
CDR3aa: CASGHRGHDGEQYF

v_gene: TRBV5-1
d_gene: .
j_gene: TRBJ2-1
abundance: .
CDR3nt: TGCGCCAGCAGCTTAACCGGGCCCTCCGACAATGAGCAGTTCTTC
CDR3aa: CASSLTGPSDNEQFF

v_gene: TRBV19
d_gene: .
j_gene: TRBJ2-6
abundance: few
CDR3nt: TGTGCCAGTTGTAGGGAATCTGGGGCCAACGTCCTGACTTTC
CDR3aa: CASCRESGANVLTF

v_gene: TRBV25-1
d_gene: .
j_gene: TRBJ1-1
abundance: few
CDR3nt: TGTGCCAGCAGCACGGACAGCCTTAACACTGAAGCTTTCTTT
CDR3aa: CASSTDSLNTEAFF

v_gene: TRBV4-3
d_gene: .
j_gene: TRBJ1-1
abundance: few
CDR3nt: TGCGCCAGCAGCCAAGACTCCGGGGGAAACACTGAAGCTTTCTTT
CDR3aa: CASSQDSGGNTEAFF

v_gene: TRBV3-1
d_gene: TRBD2
j_gene: TRBJ2-3
abundance: few
CDR3nt: TGTGCCAGCAGTCCAGAAGACGGGCTAGCGGGAGATACGCAGTATTTT
CDR3aa: CASSPEDGLAGDTQYF

v_gene: TRBV29-1
d_gene: .
j_gene: TRBJ2-4
abundance: few
CDR3nt: TGCAGCGTTGAAGTCAGCCCCTCCAAAAACATTCAGTACTTC
CDR3aa: CSVEVSPSKNIQYF

v_gene: TRBV28
d_gene: TRBD1
j_gene: TRBJ2-5
abundance: many
CDR3nt: TGTGCCAGCAGTTTAGACTCCACAGGGGGCTTGAAGACCCAGTACTTC
CDR3aa: CASSLDSTGGLKTQYF

v_gene: TRBV20-1
d_gene: TRBD1
j_gene: TRBJ2-7
abundance: .
CDR3nt: TGCAGTGCCTCGGACAGGGCCACCTACGAGCAGTACTTC
CDR3aa: CSASDRATYEQYF

v_gene: TRBV28
d_gene: TRBD2
j_gene: TRBJ2-5
abundance: .
CDR3nt: TGTGCCAGCACCTTCCCCCTAGCGGGGCAAGAGACCCAGTACTTC
CDR3aa: CASTFPLAGQETQYF

v_gene: TRBV30
d_gene: .
j_gene: TRBJ2-7
abundance: many
CDR3nt: TGTGCCTGGAGTGTAATGGGGCTCGGCGAGCAGTACTTC
CDR3aa: CAWSVMGLGEQYF

v_gene: TRBV11-2
d_gene: .
j_gene: TRBJ2-2
abundance: .
CDR3nt: TGTGCCAGCATGAATCGACACGGGAACACCGGGGAGCTGTTTTTT
CDR3aa: CASMNRHGNTGELFF

v_gene: TRBV7-9
d_gene: TRBD1
j_gene: TRBJ1-1
abundance: few
CDR3nt: TGTGCCAGCAGAACGACAGGGGCTGGAACTGAAGCTTTCTTT
CDR3aa: CASRTTGAGTEAFF

v_gene: TRBV19
d_gene: .
j_gene: TRBJ1-1
abundance: .
CDR3nt: TGTGCCAGTAGTAAGGCAGGGACAGAAGCTTTCTTT
CDR3aa: CASSKAGTEAFF

v_gene: TRBV24-1
d_gene: .
j_gene: TRBJ2-3
abundance: .
CDR3nt: TGTGCCACCAGTGATTTGTCAGCGACAGATACGCAGTATTTT
CDR3aa: CATSDLSATDTQYF

v_gene: TRBV10-3
d_gene: .
j_gene: TRBJ2-5
abundance: few
CDR3nt: TGTGCCATCAGTGAGTCGGATAGGCAGGGTCTGGAGACCCAGTACTTC
CDR3aa: CAISESDRQGLETQYF

v_gene: TRBV12-3/TRBV12-4
d_gene: .
j_gene: TRBJ1-2
abundance: few
CDR3nt: TGTGCCAGCAGTCAGCTTGGACCAGCCCGGGACAACCCTAACTATGGCTACACCTTC
CDR3aa: CASSQLGPARDNPNYGYTF

v_gene: TRBV19
d_gene: .
j_gene: TRBJ2-2
abundance: .
CDR3nt: TGTGCCAGTAGTACACAGGAAACTTTGAACACCGGGGAGCTGTTTTTT
CDR3aa: CASSTQETLNTGELFF

v_gene: TRBV6-5
d_gene: .
j_gene: TRBJ1-5
abundance: many
CDR3nt: TGTGCCAGCAGTTACACCGGATCGAATCAGCCCCAGCATTTT
CDR3aa: CASSYTGSNQPQHF

v_gene: TRBV7-9
d_gene: .
j_gene: TRBJ1-6
abundance: many
CDR3nt: TGTGCCAGCAGCAACCGGGACGGTAATTCACCCCTCCACTTT
CDR3aa: CASSNRDGNSPLHF

v_gene: TRBV23-1
d_gene: .
j_gene: TRBJ1-6
abundance: few
CDR3nt: TGCGCCAGCAGTCAATTCGGGCAAAATGGAAAACCCCTCCACTTT
CDR3aa: CASSQFGQNGKPLHF

v_gene: TRBV19
d_gene: .
j_gene: TRBJ1-1
abundance: .
CDR3nt: TGTGCCAGTACCTGGTCTAGGAGCACTGAAGCTTTCTTT
CDR3aa: CASTWSRSTEAFF

v_gene: TRBV7-2
d_gene: TRBD2
j_gene: TRBJ2-1
abundance: many
CDR3nt: TGTGCCAGCAGCTTTACTTTAGCGGGAGATAGTGAGCAGTTCTTC
CDR3aa: CASSFTLAGDSEQFF

v_gene: TRBV19
d_gene: .
j_gene: TRBJ1-5
abundance: few
CDR3nt: TGTGCCAGTAGTATAGATCTGGTCGAACCCGACTATAGCAATCAGCCCCAGCATTTT
CDR3aa: CASSIDLVEPDYSNQPQHF

v_gene: TRBV7-2
d_gene: TRBD2
j_gene: TRBJ2-3
abundance: many
CDR3nt: TGTGCCAGCAGTGGTACTAGCGGGGGAACAGATACGCAGTATTTT
CDR3aa: CASSGTSGGTDTQYF

v_gene: TRBV30
d_gene: .
j_gene: TRBJ2-5
abundance: few
CDR3nt: TGTGCCTGGGCCAGTACAGGGTCTGCCGAGACCCAGTACTTC
CDR3aa: CAWASTGSAETQYF

v_gene: TRBV4-2
d_gene: TRBD1
j_gene: TRBJ2-7
abundance: .
CDR3nt: TGTGCCAGCAGCCGAGCGACAGGGGGCTACTACGAGCAGTACTTC
CDR3aa: CASSRATGGYYEQYF

v_gene: TRBV7-9
d_gene: .
j_gene: TRBJ1-5
abundance: many
CDR3nt: TGTGCCAGCAGCTTAGGGGACCCGAATAGCAATCAGCCCCAGCATTTT
CDR3aa: CASSLGDPNSNQPQHF

v_gene: TRBV7-6
d_gene: .
j_gene: TRBJ1-4
abundance: many
CDR3nt: TGTGCCAGCAGCTTATCCCGTTCCCCGAATGAAAAACTGTTTTTT
CDR3aa: CASSLSRSPNEKLFF

v_gene: TRBV12-3/TRBV12-4
d_gene: TRBD2
j_gene: TRBJ2-3
abundance: .
CDR3nt: TGTGCCAGCAGCCACACCCAACTAGCGGGGGCTTTAGGGAGCACAGATACGCAGTATTTT
CDR3aa: CASSHTQLAGALGSTDTQYF

v_gene: TRBV18
d_gene: .
j_gene: TRBJ2-7
abundance: few
CDR3nt: TGTGCCAGCTCACCAATGGGGGGCCTTAGCTCCTACGAGCAGTACTTC
CDR3aa: CASSPMGGLSSYEQYF

v_gene: TRBV12-3/TRBV12-4
d_gene: TRBD1
j_gene: TRBJ1-4
abundance: .
CDR3nt: TGTGCCAGCAGTTTCACAGGGGATAATGAAAAACTGTTTTTT
CDR3aa: CASSFTGDNEKLFF

v_gene: TRBV27
d_gene: .
j_gene: TRBJ1-1
abundance: .
CDR3nt: TGTACTTCTCGAATGAACACTGAAGCTTTCTTT
CDR3aa: CTSRMNTEAFF

v_gene: TRBV20-1
d_gene: .
j_gene: TRBJ1-6
abundance: few
CDR3nt: TGCAGTGCTCAAAGCACAATTAAGACTAATTCACCCCTCCACTTT
CDR3aa: CSAQSTIKTNSPLHF

v_gene: TRBV7-9
d_gene: TRBD1
j_gene: TRBJ1-5
abundance: many
CDR3nt: TGTGCCAGCAGCTTAGTTGGGACAGGGCTCCACCAGCCCCAGCATTTT
CDR3aa: CASSLVGTGLHQPQHF

v_gene: TRBV3-1
d_gene: .
j_gene: TRBJ2-7
abundance: .
CDR3nt: TGTGCCAGCAGCCTCGGGTCTTCTGGGGGCGTCTACGAGCAGTACTTC
CDR3aa: CASSLGSSGGVYEQYF

v_gene: TRBV4-1
d_gene: .
j_gene: TRBJ2-2
abundance: many
CDR3nt: TGCGCCAGCAGCCAAGAGCCAGGGGGGGACACCGGGGAGCTGTTTTTT
CDR3aa: CASSQEPGGDTGELFF

v_gene: TRBV6-2/TRBV6-3
d_gene: .
j_gene: TRBJ2-3
abundance: many
CDR3nt: TGTGCCAGCAGTTCCTTCGGCCCAGATACGCAGTATTTT
CDR3aa: CASSSFGPDTQYF